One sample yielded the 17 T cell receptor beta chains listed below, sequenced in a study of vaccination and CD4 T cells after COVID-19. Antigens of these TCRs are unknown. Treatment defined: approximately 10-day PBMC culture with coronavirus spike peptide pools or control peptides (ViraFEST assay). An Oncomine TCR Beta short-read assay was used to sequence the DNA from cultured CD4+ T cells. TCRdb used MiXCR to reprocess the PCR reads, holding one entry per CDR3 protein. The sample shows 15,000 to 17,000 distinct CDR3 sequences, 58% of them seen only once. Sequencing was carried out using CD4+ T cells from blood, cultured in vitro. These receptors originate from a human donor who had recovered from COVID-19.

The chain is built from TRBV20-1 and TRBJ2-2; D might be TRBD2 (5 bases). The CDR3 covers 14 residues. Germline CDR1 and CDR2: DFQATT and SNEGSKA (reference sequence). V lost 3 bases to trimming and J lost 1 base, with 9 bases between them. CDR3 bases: TGCAGTGCTAGGGACGCGGGGAACACCGGGGAGCTGTTTTTT. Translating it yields CSARDAGNTGELFF.

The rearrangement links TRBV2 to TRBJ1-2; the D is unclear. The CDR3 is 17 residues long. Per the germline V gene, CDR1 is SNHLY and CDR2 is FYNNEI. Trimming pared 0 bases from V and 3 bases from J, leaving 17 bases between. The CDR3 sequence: CASSEALLGLRDYGYTF. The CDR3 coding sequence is TGTGCCAGCAGTGAAGCGCTTCTCGGACTACGGGACTATGGCTACACCTTC.

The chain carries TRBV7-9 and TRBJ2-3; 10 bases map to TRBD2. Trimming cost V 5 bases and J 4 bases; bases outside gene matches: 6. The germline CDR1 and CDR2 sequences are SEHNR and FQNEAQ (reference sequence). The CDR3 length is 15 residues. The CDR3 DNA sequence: TGTGCCAGCAGCCCGCGGACTAGCGGCTCAGATACGCAGTATTTT. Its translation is CASSPRTSGSDTQYF.

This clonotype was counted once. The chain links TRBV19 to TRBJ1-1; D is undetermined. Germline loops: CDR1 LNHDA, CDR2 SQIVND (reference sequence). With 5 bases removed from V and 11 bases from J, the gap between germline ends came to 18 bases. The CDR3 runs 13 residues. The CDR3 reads CASSGVLGIGAFF. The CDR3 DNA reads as TGTGCCAGTAGTGGTGTTTTGGGGATCGGGGCTTTCTTT. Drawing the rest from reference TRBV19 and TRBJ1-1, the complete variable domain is DGGITQSPKYLFRKEGQNVTLSCEQNLNHDAMYWYRQDPGQGLRLIYYSQIVNDFQKGDIAEGYSVSREKKESFPLTVTSAQKNPTAFYLCASSGVLGIGAFFGQGTRLTVV.

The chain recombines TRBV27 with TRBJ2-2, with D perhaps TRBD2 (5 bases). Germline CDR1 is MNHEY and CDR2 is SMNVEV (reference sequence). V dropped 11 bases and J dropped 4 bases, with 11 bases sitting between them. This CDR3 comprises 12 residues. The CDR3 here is CACRRGTGELFF. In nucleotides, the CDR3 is TGTGCCTGCCGACGGGGCACCGGGGAGCTGTTTTTT.

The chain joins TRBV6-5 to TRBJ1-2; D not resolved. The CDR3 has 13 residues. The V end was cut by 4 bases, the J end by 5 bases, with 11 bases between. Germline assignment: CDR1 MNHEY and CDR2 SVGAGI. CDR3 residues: CASSSGQAYGYTF. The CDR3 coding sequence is TGTGCCAGCAGTTCTGGGCAGGCTTATGGCTACACCTTC.

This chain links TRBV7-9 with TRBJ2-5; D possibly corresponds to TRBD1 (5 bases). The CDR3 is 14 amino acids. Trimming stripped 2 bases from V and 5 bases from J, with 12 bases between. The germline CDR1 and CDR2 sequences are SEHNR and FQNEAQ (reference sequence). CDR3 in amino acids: CASSLLAGWETQYF. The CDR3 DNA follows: TGTGCCAGCAGCTTACTGGCAGGGTGGGAGACCCAGTACTTC. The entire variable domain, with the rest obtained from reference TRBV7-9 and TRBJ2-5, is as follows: DTGVSQNPRHKITKRGQNVTFRCDPISEHNRLYWYRQTLGQGPEFLTYFQNEAQLEKSRLLSDRFSAERPKGSFSTLEIQRTEQGDSAMYLCASSLLAGWETQYFGPGTRLLVL.

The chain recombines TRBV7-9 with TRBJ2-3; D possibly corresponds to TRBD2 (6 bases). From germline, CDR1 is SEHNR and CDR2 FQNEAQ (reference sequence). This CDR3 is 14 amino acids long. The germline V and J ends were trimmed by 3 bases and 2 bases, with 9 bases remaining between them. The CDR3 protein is CASSFVAVTDTQYF. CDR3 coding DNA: TGTGCCAGCAGCTTCGTAGCGGTCACAGATACGCAGTATTTT. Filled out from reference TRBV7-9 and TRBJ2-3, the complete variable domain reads DTGVSQNPRHKITKRGQNVTFRCDPISEHNRLYWYRQTLGQGPEFLTYFQNEAQLEKSRLLSDRFSAERPKGSFSTLEIQRTEQGDSAMYLCASSFVAVTDTQYFGPGTRLTVL.

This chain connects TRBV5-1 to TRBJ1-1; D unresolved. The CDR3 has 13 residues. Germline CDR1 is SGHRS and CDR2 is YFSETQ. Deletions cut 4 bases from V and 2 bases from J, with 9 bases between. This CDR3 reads CASSLEANTEAFF. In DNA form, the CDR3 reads TGCGCCAGCAGCCTTGAGGCTAACACTGAAGCTTTCTTT. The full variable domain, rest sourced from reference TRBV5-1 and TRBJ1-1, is KAGVTQTPRYLIKTRGQQVTLSCSPISGHRSVSWYQQTPGQGLQFLFEYFSETQRNKGNFPGRFSGRQFSNSRSEMNVSTLELGDSALYLCASSLEANTEAFFGQGTRLTVV.

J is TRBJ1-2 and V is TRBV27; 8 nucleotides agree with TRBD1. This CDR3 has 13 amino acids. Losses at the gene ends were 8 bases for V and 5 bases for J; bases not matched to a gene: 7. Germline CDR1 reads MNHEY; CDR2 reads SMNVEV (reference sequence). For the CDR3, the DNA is TGTGCCAGCCGATTCCGACAGGGGTATGGCTACACCTTC. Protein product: CASRFRQGYGYTF.

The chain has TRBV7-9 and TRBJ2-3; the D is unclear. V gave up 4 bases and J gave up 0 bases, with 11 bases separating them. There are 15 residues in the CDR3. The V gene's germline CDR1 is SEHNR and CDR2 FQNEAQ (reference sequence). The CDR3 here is CASSSRLSSTDTQYF. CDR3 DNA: TGTGCCAGCAGCTCCCGGCTATCTAGCACAGATACGCAGTATTTT.

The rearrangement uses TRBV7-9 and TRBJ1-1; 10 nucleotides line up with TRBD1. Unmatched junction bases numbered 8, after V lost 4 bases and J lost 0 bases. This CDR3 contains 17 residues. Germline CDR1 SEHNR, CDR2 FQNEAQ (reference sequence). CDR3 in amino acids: CASSSRGTGALNTEAFF. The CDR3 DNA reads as TGTGCCAGCAGCTCCCGAGGGACAGGGGCTCTGAACACTGAAGCTTTCTTT.

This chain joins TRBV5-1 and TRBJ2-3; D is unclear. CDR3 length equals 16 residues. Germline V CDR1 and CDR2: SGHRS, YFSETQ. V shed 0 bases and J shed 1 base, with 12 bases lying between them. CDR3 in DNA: TGCGCCAGCAGCTTGGGGCCCCTTGGGGGCACAGATACGCAGTATTTT. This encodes CASSLGPLGGTDTQYF. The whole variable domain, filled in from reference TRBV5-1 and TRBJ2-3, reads KAGVTQTPRYLIKTRGQQVTLSCSPISGHRSVSWYQQTPGQGLQFLFEYFSETQRNKGNFPGRFSGRQFSNSRSEMNVSTLELGDSALYLCASSLGPLGGTDTQYFGPGTRLTVL.

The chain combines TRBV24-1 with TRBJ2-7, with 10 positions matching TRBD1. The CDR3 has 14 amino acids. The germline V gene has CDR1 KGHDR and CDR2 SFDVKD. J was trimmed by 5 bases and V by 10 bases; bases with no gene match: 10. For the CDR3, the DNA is TGTGCCACTTTCAACGACAGGGGGCCACACGAGCAGTACTTC. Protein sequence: CATFNDRGPHEQYF.

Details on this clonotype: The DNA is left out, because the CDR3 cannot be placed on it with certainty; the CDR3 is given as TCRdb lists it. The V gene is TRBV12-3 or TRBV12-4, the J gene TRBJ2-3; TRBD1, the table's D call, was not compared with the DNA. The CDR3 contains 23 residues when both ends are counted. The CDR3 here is CASSSGNSGANVLTFGAGDTQYF.

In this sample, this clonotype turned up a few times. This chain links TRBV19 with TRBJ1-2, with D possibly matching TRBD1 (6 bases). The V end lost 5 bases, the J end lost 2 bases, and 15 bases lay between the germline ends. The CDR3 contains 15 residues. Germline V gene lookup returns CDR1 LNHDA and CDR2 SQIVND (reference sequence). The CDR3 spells CASSPRDKPNYGYTF. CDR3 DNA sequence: TGTGCCAGTAGTCCTCGGGACAAGCCCAACTATGGCTACACCTTC.

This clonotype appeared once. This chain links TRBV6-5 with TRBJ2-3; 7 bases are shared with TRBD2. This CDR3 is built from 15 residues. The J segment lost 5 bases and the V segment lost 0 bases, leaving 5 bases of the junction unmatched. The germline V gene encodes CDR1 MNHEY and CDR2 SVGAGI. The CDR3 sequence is CASSYSTGRGDTQYF. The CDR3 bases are TGTGCCAGCAGTTACTCAACGGGGAGGGGAGATACGCAGTATTTT.